Listed below are T cell receptor beta chains from one sample, sequenced in a study of blood T cell repertoires in COVID-19. Assay: immunoSEQ multiplex PCR; the TCRdb copy retains only in-frame clones and omits some. The table has 150,000 to 200,000 clones, more than 60% seen once; the top ten hold approximately 8%. The sample consisted of peripheral blood. These TCRs come from a man between 60 and 75 years old with acute or convalescent COVID-19. CDR3s leave out the opening cysteine and the closing phenylalanine or tryptophan. Fields, in order: V gene, clone size, CDR3 protein. Expanded clones get a size class; other rows say once, few or many, or leave the size out.

>TRBV5-1|.
ASSFLTGDPTGELF
>TRBV6-5|.
ASSSVQVGEQY
>TRBV28|.
ASSLTGVGELF
>TRBV13|once
ASSLRALAETQY
>TRBV2|.
ASIQTGSTEAF
>TRBV5-1|.
ASSLAIGQAGELF
>TRBV7-6|.
ASSLVLGRTYNEQF
>TRBV4-1|.
ASSQELAITDTQY
>TRBV7-2|.
ASSQTGAYTEAF
>TRBV30|.
AWDRGIGEQY